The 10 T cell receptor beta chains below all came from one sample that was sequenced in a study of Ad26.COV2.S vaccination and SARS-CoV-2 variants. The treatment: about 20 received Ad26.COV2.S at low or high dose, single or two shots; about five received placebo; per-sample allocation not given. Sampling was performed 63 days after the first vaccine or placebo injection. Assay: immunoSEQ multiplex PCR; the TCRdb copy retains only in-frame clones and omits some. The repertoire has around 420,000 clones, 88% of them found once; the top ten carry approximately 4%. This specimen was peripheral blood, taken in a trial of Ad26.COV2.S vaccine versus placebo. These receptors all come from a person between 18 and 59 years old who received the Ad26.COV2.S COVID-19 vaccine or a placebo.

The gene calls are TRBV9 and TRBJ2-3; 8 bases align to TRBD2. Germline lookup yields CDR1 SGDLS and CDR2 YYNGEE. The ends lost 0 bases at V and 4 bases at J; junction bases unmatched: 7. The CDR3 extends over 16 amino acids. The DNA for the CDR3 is TGTGCCAGCAGCGTAGTCTCTGCGGGGGGTCCAGATACGCAGTATTTT. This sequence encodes CASSVVSAGGPDTQYF.

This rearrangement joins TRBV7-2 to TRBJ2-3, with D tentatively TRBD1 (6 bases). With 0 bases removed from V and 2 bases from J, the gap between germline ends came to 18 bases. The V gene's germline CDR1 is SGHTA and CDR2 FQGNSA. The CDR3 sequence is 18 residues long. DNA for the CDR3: TGTGCCAGCAGCTTAGCGGTGACACAGGGTCGCGCCACAGATACGCAGTATTTT. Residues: CASSLAVTQGRATDTQYF.

The CDR3 coding sequence is TGCGCCAGCAGCCAAGAGCCCGGTAGCTCCTACGAGCAGTACTTC. The encoded protein is CASSQEPGSSYEQYF. V gene TRBV4-1 combines with J gene TRBJ2-7; no clear D. The germline V gene has CDR1 MGHRA and CDR2 YSYEKL. Trimming left V 0 bases short and J 0 bases short, with 9 bases between. This CDR3 is 15 amino acids long.

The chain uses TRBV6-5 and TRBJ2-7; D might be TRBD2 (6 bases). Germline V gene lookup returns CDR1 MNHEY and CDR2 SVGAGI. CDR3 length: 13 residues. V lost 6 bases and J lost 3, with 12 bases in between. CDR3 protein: CASSPGLNYEQYF. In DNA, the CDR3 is TGTGCCAGCAGCCCCGGACTAAACTACGAGCAGTACTTC.

This chain's CDR3 is CASSLNPSSYNSPLHF. The CDR3, as DNA: TGTGCCAGCAGCCTTAACCCGAGCTCCTATAATTCACCCCTCCACTTT. The rearrangement joins TRBV11-2 to TRBJ1-6; D is undetermined. Trimming left V 5 bases short and J 0 bases short, with 11 bases between. The CDR3 is made up of 16 amino acids. Germline V gene data show CDR1 as SGHAT and CDR2 as FQNNGV.

CDR3 sequence: CASSPSDAHYGYTF. CDR3 DNA: TGTGCCAGCAGCCCCTCGGACGCCCACTATGGCTACACCTTC. V is TRBV7-2 and J is TRBJ1-2, with D unclear. The V and J ends lost 5 bases and 3 bases respectively, with 13 bases between them. Germline loops: CDR1 SGHTA, CDR2 FQGNSA. The CDR3 sequence is 14 residues long.

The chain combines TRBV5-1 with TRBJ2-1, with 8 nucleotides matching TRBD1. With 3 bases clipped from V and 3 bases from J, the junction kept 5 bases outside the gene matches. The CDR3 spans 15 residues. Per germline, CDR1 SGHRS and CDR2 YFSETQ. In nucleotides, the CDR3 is TGCGCCAGCAGCTCCTACGGACAGGGCTACAATGAGCAGTTCTTC. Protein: CASSSYGQGYNEQFF.

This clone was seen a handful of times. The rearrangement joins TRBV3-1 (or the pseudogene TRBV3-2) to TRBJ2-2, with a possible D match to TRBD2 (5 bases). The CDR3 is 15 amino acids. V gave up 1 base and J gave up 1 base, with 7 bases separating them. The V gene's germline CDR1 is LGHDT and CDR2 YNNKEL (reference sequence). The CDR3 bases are TGTGCCAGCAGCCAAGGCCGGGGGAACACCGGGGAGCTGTTTTTT. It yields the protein CASSQGRGNTGELFF.

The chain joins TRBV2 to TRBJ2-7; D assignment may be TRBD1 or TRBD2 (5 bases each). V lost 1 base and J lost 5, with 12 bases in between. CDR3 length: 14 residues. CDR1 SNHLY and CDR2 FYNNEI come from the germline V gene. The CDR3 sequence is CASSEDLGRNEQYF. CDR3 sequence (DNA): TGTGCCAGCAGTGAAGACCTGGGACGCAACGAGCAGTACTTC.

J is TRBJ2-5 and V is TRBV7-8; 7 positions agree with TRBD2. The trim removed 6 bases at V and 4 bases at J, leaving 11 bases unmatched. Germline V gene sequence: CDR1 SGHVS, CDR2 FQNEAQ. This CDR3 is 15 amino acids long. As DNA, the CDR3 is TGTGCCAGCAGTCCTCTAGGGAGGGCGGGAGAGACCCAGTACTTC. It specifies CASSPLGRAGETQYF.